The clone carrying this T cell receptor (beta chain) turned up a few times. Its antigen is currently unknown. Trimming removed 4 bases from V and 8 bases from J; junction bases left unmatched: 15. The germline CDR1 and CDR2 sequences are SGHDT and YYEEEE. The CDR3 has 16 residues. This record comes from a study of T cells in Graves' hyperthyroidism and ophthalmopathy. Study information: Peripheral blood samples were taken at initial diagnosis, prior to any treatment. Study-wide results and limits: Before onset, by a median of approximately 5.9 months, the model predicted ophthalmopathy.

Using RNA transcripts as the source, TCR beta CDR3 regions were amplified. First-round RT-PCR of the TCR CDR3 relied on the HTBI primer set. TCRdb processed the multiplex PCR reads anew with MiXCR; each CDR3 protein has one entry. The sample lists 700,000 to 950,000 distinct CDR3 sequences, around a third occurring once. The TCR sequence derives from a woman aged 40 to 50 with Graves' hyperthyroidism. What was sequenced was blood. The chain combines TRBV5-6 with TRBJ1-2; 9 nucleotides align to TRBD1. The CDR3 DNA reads TGTGCCAGCAGCCCCCATACCGGGACAGGGTCTAGGGGCTACACCTTC. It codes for CASSPHTGTGSRGYTF.